This TCR beta chain is drawn from a study of blood T cell repertoires in COVID-19. On the study more broadly: There were acute and convalescent COVID-19 samples, and they came from the United States, Italy and Spain.

Profiling relied on immunoSEQ multiplex PCR, and the TCRdb table lists in-frame clones only, not all of them. The sample yields more than 200,000 clones, roughly 84% seen once. For this clone: The sample has other DNA sequences that encode this CDR3 too.

This CDR3 comprises 16 residues. Germline CDR1 SGHRS, CDR2 YFSETQ. V was pared by 3 bases and J by 4 bases, with 1 base of the junction left unmatched. V gene TRBV5-1 combines with J gene TRBJ2-2; TRBD2 matches 15 bases. Sequencing was done on a sample of PBMCs or T cells enriched from blood (not recorded which). The sequence came from a man aged 25 to 40 in a cohort exposed to, infected with or recovered from COVID-19 (not recorded which). Here the CDR3 DNA reads TGCGCCAGCAGCTGGGGACTAGCGGGGGGCACCGGGGAGCTGTTTTTT. It encodes CASSWGLAGGTGELFF.